This T cell receptor (beta chain) was identified during a study of PD-1 blockade in classical Hodgkin lymphoma. Study outcomes and limitations: Relative to healthy donors, newly diagnosed patients reportedly had lower baseline TCR diversity, which was reported as lower still in relapsed/refractory patients.

Germline values: CDR1 SGHRS, CDR2 YFSETQ. The CDR3 contains 13 residues. V lost 4 bases and J 5 bases, leaving 11 bases between the germline ends. Time point meaning: cycle 4 day 1 (C4D1), after less than 7 weeks of nivolumab. All patients experienced relapse after autologous stem cell transplantation, and brentuximab vedotin exposure was variable. With respect to this clone: Its antigen is unidentified.

Assay: immunoSEQ multiplex PCR; the TCRdb copy retains only in-frame clones and omits some. The profile shows 80,000 to 95,000 clones, approximately 86% of them singletons. This TCR came from a human donor with classical Hodgkin lymphoma. V gene TRBV5-1 combines with J gene TRBJ2-3, with D hard to call. Sequencing was performed on peripheral blood mononuclear cells (PBMCs), taken before the fourth cycle of nivolumab. The CDR3, as DNA: TGCGCCAGCAGCCGCGACGCGGAAGATACGCAGTATTTT. Translating gives CASSRDAEDTQYF.